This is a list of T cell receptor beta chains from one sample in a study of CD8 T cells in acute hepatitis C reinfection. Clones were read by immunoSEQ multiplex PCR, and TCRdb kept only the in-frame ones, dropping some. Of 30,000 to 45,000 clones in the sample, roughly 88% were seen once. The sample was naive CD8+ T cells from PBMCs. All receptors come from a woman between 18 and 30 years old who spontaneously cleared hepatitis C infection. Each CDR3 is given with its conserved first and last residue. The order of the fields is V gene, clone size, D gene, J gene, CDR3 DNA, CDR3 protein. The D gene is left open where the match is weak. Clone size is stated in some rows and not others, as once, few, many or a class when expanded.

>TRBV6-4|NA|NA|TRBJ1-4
TGTGCCAGCGGGACACACAATGAAAAACTGTTTTTT
CASGTHNEKLFF
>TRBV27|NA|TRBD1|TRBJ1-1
TGTGCCAGCAGCAAAGGGACAGTAGGTACTGAAGCTTTCTTT
CASSKGTVGTEAFF
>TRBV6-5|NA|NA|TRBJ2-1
TGTGCCAGCGCCGGGCTGGGGGCGAGGGGTGAGCAGTTCTTC
CASAGLGARGEQFF
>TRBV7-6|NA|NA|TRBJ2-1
TGTGCCAGCAGCCAAGGGGGAACGACCTACAATGAGCAGTTCTTC
CASSQGGTTYNEQFF
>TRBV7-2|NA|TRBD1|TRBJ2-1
TGTGCCAGCAGCTTCCAGGGGGTGCAGTTCTTC
CASSFQGVQFF
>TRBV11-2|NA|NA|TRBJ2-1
TGTGCCAGCAGCTTAGAAGGAGGGGGGTACAATGAGCAGTTCTTC
CASSLEGGGYNEQFF
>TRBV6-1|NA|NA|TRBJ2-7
TGTGCCAGCGACGGGGGTAGCTACGAGCAGTACTTC
CASDGGSYEQYF
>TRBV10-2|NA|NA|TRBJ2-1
TGCGCCAGCAGTGACAATGAGCAGTTCTTC
CASSDNEQFF
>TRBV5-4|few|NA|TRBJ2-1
TGTGCCAGCAGAGGGCAGACTGAAGTCGGTGGACATGAGCAGTTCTTC
CASRGQTEVGGHEQFF
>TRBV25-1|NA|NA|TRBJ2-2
TGTGCCAGCATAGGGGGGAACACCGGGGAGCTGTTTTTT
CASIGGNTGELFF
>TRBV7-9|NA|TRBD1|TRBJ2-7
TGTGCCAGCAGCCATCCCGGGACAGGGGCCTACGAGCAGTACTTC
CASSHPGTGAYEQYF
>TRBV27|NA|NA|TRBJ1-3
TGTGCCAGCAGCCCGGGGGTCTCGGGAAACACCATATATTTT
CASSPGVSGNTIYF
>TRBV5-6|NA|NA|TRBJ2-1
TGTGCCAGCAGCTTTTACGGGGAGCAGTTCTTC
CASSFYGEQFF
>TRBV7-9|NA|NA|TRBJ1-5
TGTGCCAGCAGCTTCGTGGGCGGGGATCTAGGTCAGCCCCAGCATTTT
CASSFVGGDLGQPQHF
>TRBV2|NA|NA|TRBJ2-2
TGTGCCAGCAGGGGCTTGCGGGAGCTGTTTTTT
CASRGLRELFF
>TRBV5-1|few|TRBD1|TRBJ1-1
TGCGCCAGCAGCTTGGAATGGGACAGTCTCACACTTCATCCTTTCTTT
CASSLEWDSLTLHPFF
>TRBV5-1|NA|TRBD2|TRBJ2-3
TGCGCCAGCAGAAGACTAGCGGGAGGCCCCTCACCCTCAGATACGCAGTATTTT
CASRRLAGGPSPSDTQYF
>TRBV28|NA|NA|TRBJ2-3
TGTGCCAGCAGTTTTAGGGCAGGGGGCACAGATACGCAGTATTTT
CASSFRAGGTDTQYF
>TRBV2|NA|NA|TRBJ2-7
TGTGCCAGCCACGGGGGCCACGAGCAGTACTTC
CASHGGHEQYF
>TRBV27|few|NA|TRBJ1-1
TGTGCCAGCAGTTTCAGCAGCGACACTGAAGCTTTCTTT
CASSFSSDTEAFF
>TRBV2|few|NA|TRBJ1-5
TGTGCCAGCAGTGAAGTGTATAGCAATCAGCCCCAGCATTTT
CASSEVYSNQPQHF
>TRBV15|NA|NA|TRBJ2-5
TGTGCCACCAGCAGAGACGTCGGACCCCCTCAAGAGACCCAGTACTTC
CATSRDVGPPQETQYF
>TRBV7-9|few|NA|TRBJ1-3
TGTGCCAGCAGCTTAGGGGGAAACACCATATATTTT
CASSLGGNTIYF
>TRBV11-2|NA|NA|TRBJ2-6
TGTGCCAGCAGCTTTAGGGCAGACGACTCTGGGGCCAACGTCCTGACTTTC
CASSFRADDSGANVLTF
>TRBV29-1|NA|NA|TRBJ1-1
TGCAGCGTCCGAACAGGGACCGCAACGCCAGCTTTCTTT
CSVRTGTATPAFF
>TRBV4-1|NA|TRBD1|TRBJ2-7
TGCGCCAGCAGCCAAGATAGGGTGACAGGGGGAAACGAGCAGTACTTC
CASSQDRVTGGNEQYF
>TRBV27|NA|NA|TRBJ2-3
TGTGCCAGCAGTTTACGGTTGACTAGTACAGATACGCAGTATTTT
CASSLRLTSTDTQYF
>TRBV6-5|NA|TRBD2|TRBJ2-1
TGTGCCAGCAGTGGCGGACTAGCGGGAGCTAATGAGCAGTTCTTC
CASSGGLAGANEQFF
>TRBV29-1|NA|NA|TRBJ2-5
TGCAGCGCTAGAGTGGTATTGAAGACCCAGTACTTC
CSARVVLKTQYF
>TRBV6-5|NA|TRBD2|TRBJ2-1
TGTGCCAGCAGTTCGCGGACTATGCGGGAGGAAGATGAGCAGTTCTTC
CASSSRTMREEDEQFF
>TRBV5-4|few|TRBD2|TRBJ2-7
TGTGCCAGCAGCTTGGCGCCTAGCGGGAGTTACGAGCAGTACTTC
CASSLAPSGSYEQYF
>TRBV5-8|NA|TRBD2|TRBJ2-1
TGTGCCAGCAGCTTCCTAGAGACTAGCGGGGGGGGCCAGTTCTTC
CASSFLETSGGGQFF
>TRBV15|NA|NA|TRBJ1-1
TGTGCCACCAGCAGAGATTCGGGTAACACTGAAGCTTTCTTT
CATSRDSGNTEAFF
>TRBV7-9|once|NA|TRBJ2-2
TGTGCCAGCAGCTTGTCGAGGGTTTTAGGCGGGGAGCTGTTTTTT
CASSLSRVLGGELFF
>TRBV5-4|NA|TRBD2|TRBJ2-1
TGTGCCAGCAGCTTGGAAACTAGCGGGACCTACACGGAGCTGGTGAATGAGCAGTTCTTC
CASSLETSGTYTELVNEQFF
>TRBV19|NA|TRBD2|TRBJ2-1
TGTGCCAGTAGTAATTGGGCGGGAGTGGAGTACAATGAGCAGTTCTTC
CASSNWAGVEYNEQFF